Shown below are 10 T cell receptor beta chains from a single sample sequenced in a study of blood T cell repertoires in COVID-19. The data were produced by immunoSEQ multiplex PCR, yet TCRdb's version contains in-frame clones alone and is incomplete. The data show more than 150,000 clones, around four fifths seen once. The specimen was PBMCs or T cells enriched from blood (not recorded which). The receptors here all came from a man aged 35-49 years who had recovered from COVID-19.

The V and J genes are TRBV9 and TRBJ2-4; D is uncertain. The CDR3 totals 14 residues. Trimming took off 4 bases at V and 7 bases at J, with 15 bases between the two ends. Germline values: CDR1 SGDLS, CDR2 YYNGEE. CDR3 coding DNA: TGTGCCAGCAGCCCTCTGAACGTTGGCAACATTCAGTACTTC. It codes for CASSPLNVGNIQYF.

The chain carries TRBV5-1 and TRBJ2-5; D is undetermined. V was shortened by 0 bases and J by 5 bases, with 5 bases between the two germline ends. From germline, CDR1 is SGHRS and CDR2 YFSETQ. This CDR3 spans 12 amino acids. This CDR3 reads CASSLGQETQYF. CDR3 sequence (DNA): TGCGCCAGCAGCTTGGGGCAGGAGACCCAGTACTTC.

The chain joins TRBV28 to TRBJ1-2, with 7 positions matching TRBD1. The CDR3 consists of 13 residues. The germline gives CDR1 MDHEN, CDR2 SYDVKM. Trimming took 6 bases from V and 8 from J; bases not matched to a gene: 9. The CDR3 bases are TGTGCCAGCAGCCCAGACAGGGTGAAAGGCTACACCTTC. It translates to CASSPDRVKGYTF.

The CDR3 spells CASSREGTPANYGYTF. CDR3 DNA: TGCGCCAGCAGCAGAGAAGGGACACCCGCTAACTATGGCTACACCTTC. This chain links TRBV5-1 with TRBJ1-2; D is perhaps TRBD1 (6 bases). Between the trimmed V and J ends, which lost 4 bases and 0 bases, there was a span of 16 bases. CDR1 and CDR2 from the germline V gene are SGHRS and YFSETQ. The CDR3 has 16 residues.

The J gene is TRBJ2-5, the V gene TRBV13; D unresolved. Germline CDR1 and CDR2: PRHDT and FYEKMQ (reference sequence). V dropped 0 bases and J dropped 0 bases, with 8 bases sitting between them. This CDR3 is built from 15 residues. The CDR3 loop is CASSLGTQYQETQYF. CDR3 coding DNA: TGTGCCAGCAGCTTAGGGACTCAGTACCAAGAGACCCAGTACTTC.

A few counts support this clone. J is TRBJ2-2 and V is TRBV5-1; no clear D gene. CDR1 is SGHRS, CDR2 YFSETQ, per germline. V was shortened by 1 base and J by 3 bases, with 7 bases between the two germline ends. The CDR3 runs 14 residues. The CDR3 bases are TGCGCCAGCAGCTTGACGACTTACACCGGGGAGCTGTTTTTT. This codes for CASSLTTYTGELFF.

V gene TRBV18 combines with J gene TRBJ1-1, with 7 bases identical to TRBD1. This CDR3 spans 17 amino acids. Germline V gene lookup returns CDR1 KGHSH and CDR2 LQKENI. With 2 bases clipped from V and 4 bases from J, the junction kept 13 bases outside the gene matches. CDR3 amino acids: CASSPVGGGILGTEAFF. CDR3 in DNA: TGTGCCAGCTCACCAGTTGGAGGGGGCATTTTGGGCACTGAAGCTTTCTTT.

This chain connects TRBV5-1 to TRBJ2-1, with a weak D call TRBD2 (5 bases). This CDR3 region has 13 residues. Deletions cut 4 bases from V and 7 bases from J, with 12 bases between. Germline assignment: CDR1 SGHRS and CDR2 YFSETQ. The CDR3 reads CASSLQDLNEQFF. The CDR3 coding sequence is TGCGCCAGCAGCCTGCAGGACTTAAATGAGCAGTTCTTC.

The CDR3: CASSLQGAREKLFF. In nucleotides, the CDR3 is TGTGCCAGCAGTTTACAGGGGGCACGCGAAAAACTGTTTTTT. J is TRBJ1-4 and V is TRBV28; 8 bases line up with TRBD1. V gave up 2 bases and J gave up 8 bases; unmatched junction bases: 4. In germline, CDR1 is MDHEN, CDR2 SYDVKM. The CDR3 has 14 amino acids.

The J gene is TRBJ2-5, the V gene TRBV3-1 (or the pseudogene TRBV3-2); a possible D gene is TRBD2 (6 bases). This CDR3 has 16 amino acids. From germline, CDR1 is LGHDT and CDR2 YNNKEL (reference sequence). The V gene lost 0 bases and the J gene lost 5 bases, with 16 bases spanning the gap. The chain's CDR3 is CASSQEGGAGGETQYF. The CDR3 bases are TGTGCCAGCAGCCAAGAGGGCGGGGCCGGTGGGGAGACCCAGTACTTC.